This TCR beta chain was recorded in a study of blood T cell repertoires in COVID-19. Across the whole study: There were acute and convalescent COVID-19 samples, and they came from the United States, Italy and Spain.

Germline CDR1 reads KGHSH; CDR2 reads LQKENI. V lost 4 bases and J lost 2; bases outside the gene matches: 7. The CDR3 contains 16 residues. In the authors' workflow: Counts of nucleated cells, estimated from reference gene primer amplification, were obtained. The assay was immunoSEQ multiplex PCR, and TCRdb's table has in-frame clones only and misses some. The D gene and trimming were derived from the DNA, and the V and J assignments and clone size from that table. The profile shows more than 95,000 clones, roughly four fifths of them singletons. The sequence was obtained from a man aged 55 to 70 with acute or convalescent COVID-19. The chain has TRBV18 and TRBJ2-1, with 8 bases that match TRBD2. Sequenced sample: peripheral blood. The CDR3 sequence is CASSQKLADTYNEQFF. The CDR3 DNA reads as TGTGCCAGCTCACAAAAACTAGCGGACACCTACAATGAGCAGTTCTTC.